This T cell receptor beta chain was sequenced in a study of blood T cell repertoires in COVID-19. In the study overall: Acute-phase and convalescent COVID-19 samples originated in the United States, Italy and Spain. Nucleic acid was either cDNA or gDNA, and it came from T cells, B-cell-depleted T cells, or PBMCs.

In the original processing: By means of reference gene primer amplification, nucleated cell counts were estimated. Repertoires were generated with immunoSEQ multiplex PCR, while TCRdb's copy carries only in-frame clones and drops some. The V and J calls and clone size were taken over from that table, and D and trimming were inferred from the DNA. This table has under 250,000 clones, around 90% appearing once. Seattle cases were enrolled at active infection and followed longitudinally. This CDR3 spans 13 amino acids. Per the germline V gene, CDR1 is DFQATT and CDR2 is SNEGSKA (reference sequence). V lost 3 bases, J lost 4 bases, and 12 bases lay in between.

This TCR came from a man aged 30 to 45 with COVID-19, enrolled during active disease. The sample comprised peripheral blood. This chain links TRBV20-1 with TRBJ1-2; the D gene is possibly TRBD1 (5 bases). DNA of the CDR3: TGCAGTGCTAGTCAGGCGGGGCCCTATGGCTACACCTTC. Translated: CSASQAGPYGYTF.